This T cell receptor beta chain was obtained from a study of T-cell reconstitution after alpha-beta-depleted transplantation in children. Losses at the gene ends were 6 bases for V and 1 base for J; bases not matched to a gene: 8. Germline-derived CDR1 and CDR2 are DFQATT and SNEGSKA (reference sequence). The CDR3 loop spans 15 amino acids. In its sample, this clonotype ranks as medium-sized. As yet, its antigen is unknown. Overall study results and limits: Diversity of TCRbeta at day 60 was high in some patients, arising from surviving recipient T cells and thymic progenitors. One year post-transplant, T-cell counts and diversity were largely derived from T cells produced anew. Alpha-beta T cells about two months after transplant reportedly derived from several hundred expanded graft clones.

TCRbeta library preparation incorporated unique molecular identifiers. One entry per CDR3 protein results from TCRdb running MiXCR on the PCR reads. The table records around 17,000 distinct CDR3 sequences, approximately 5.3% of them present only once. This clonotype was sampled from a boy under 18 with acute lymphoblastic leukemia, due to receive a stem cell transplant. The input for sequencing was PBMCs, taken before TCRalphabeta/CD19-depleted stem cell transplant. V and J are TRBV20-1 and TRBJ2-4, with 8 bases identical to TRBD1. The CDR3 loop reads CSASQGARAKNIQYF. The CDR3 DNA reads TGCAGTGCGTCCCAGGGGGCGAGGGCCAAAAACATTCAGTACTTC.